The present TCR beta chain was sequenced within a study of cytomegalovirus exposure and HLA in healthy donors. Findings of the study overall: In a later analysis, HLA-associated beta chains showed higher expansion and lower generation probabilities than comparable chains. In a later analysis, the majority of CMV-associated beta chains seemingly showed HLA restriction.

Use of 60 Vbeta and 13 Jbeta primers characterized the PCR. Data came from immunoSEQ multiplex PCR; TCRdb stores just in-frame clones and leaves some out. The profile shows some 130,000 clones, approximately 61% of them singletons. From germline, CDR1 is MNHNY and CDR2 SVGAGI (reference sequence). CDR3 size: 15 residues. The V and J ends lost 2 bases and 1 base respectively, with 8 bases between them. In regard to this clone: Its antigen is currently unknown.

The chain employs TRBV6-6 and TRBJ2-2; the D is unclear. Input material: PBMCs. This clonotype originated in a human donor in good health. The CDR3 DNA sequence: TGTGCCAGCAGTTACCTTAGAGGGAACACCGGGGAGCTGTTTTTT. It specifies CASSYLRGNTGELFF.